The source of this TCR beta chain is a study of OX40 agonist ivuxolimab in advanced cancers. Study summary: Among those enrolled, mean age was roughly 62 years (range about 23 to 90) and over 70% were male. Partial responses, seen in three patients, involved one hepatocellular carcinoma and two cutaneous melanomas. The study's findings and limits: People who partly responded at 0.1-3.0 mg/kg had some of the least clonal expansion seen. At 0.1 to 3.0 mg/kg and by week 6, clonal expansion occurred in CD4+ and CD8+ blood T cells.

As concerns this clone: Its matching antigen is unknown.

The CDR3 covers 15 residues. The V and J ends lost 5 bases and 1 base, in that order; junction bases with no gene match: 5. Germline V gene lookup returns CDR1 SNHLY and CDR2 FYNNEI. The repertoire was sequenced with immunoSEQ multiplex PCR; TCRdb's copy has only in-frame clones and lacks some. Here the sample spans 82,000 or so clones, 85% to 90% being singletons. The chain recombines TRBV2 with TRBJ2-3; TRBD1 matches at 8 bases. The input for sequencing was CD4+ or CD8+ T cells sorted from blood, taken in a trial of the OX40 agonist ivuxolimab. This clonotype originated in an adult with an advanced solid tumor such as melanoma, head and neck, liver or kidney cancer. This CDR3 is CASSWVGQGTDTQYF. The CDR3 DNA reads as TGTGCCAGCAGTTGGGTGGGACAGGGCACAGATACGCAGTATTTT. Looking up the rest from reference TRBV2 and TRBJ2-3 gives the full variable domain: EPEVTQTPSHQVTQMGQEVILRCVPISNHLYFYWYRQILGQKVEFLVSFYNNEISEKSEIFDDQFSVERPDGSNFTLKIRSTKLEDSAMYFCASSWVGQGTDTQYFGPGTRLTVL.